A selection of T cell receptor beta chains follows, all from one sample in a study of cytomegalovirus exposure and HLA in healthy donors. Generated by immunoSEQ multiplex PCR, the TCRdb table keeps only in-frame clones and is missing some. The table records 100,000 to 150,000 clones, nearly 80% of them present only once. Sequencing was performed on PBMCs. The receptors stem from a male donor in good health and CMV-seronegative. The CDR3 runs from the conserved cysteine through the conserved F or W. The order of the fields is V gene, clone size, D gene, J gene, CDR3 DNA, CDR3 protein. The D gene is left open where the match is weak. Expanded clones are given a class, and other clones once, few, many or no size at all.

>TRBV5-6|few|-|TRBJ1-1
TGTGCCAGCAGCTTGCGCCGGGAATTGATGAACACTGAAGCTTTCTTT
CASSLRRELMNTEAFF
>TRBV30|once|-|TRBJ1-5
TGTGCCTGGAGTGTACGAGAGAATCAGCCCCAGCATTTT
CAWSVRENQPQHF
>TRBV7-9|-|-|TRBJ1-2
TGTGCCAGCAGTTCTCGGACATTGTATGGCTACACCTTC
CASSSRTLYGYTF
>TRBV7-9|-|TRBD1|TRBJ1-5
TGTGCCAGCAGCAAGGGACAGGGTATTAGCAATCAGCCCCAGCATTTT
CASSKGQGISNQPQHF
>TRBV18|-|TRBD1|TRBJ2-2
TGTGCCAGCTCATCGGGACAGCAAAACACCGGGGAGCTGTTTTTT
CASSSGQQNTGELFF
>TRBV4-1|few|-|TRBJ1-5
TGCGCCAGCAGCCCGGACAGTAGCAATCAGCCCCAGCATTTT
CASSPDSSNQPQHF
>TRBV27|-|-|TRBJ2-7
TGTGCCAGCAGTTTAGTAGCCTACCCGGCCTACGAGCAGTACTTC
CASSLVAYPAYEQYF
>TRBV6-5|-|TRBD2|TRBJ2-1
TGTGCCAGCAGTTACTCCCCGGGACTAGCTGCGCCCGAGCAGTTCTTC
CASSYSPGLAAPEQFF
>TRBV2|few|-|TRBJ1-5
TGTGCCAGCAGTGAAGGGAGGGGTAATCAGCCCCAGCATTTT
CASSEGRGNQPQHF
>TRBV19|-|-|TRBJ1-6
TGTGCCAGTATCCAGGGCGTTGAATTACCCCTCCACTTT
CASIQGVELPLHF
>TRBV11-2|-|TRBD2|TRBJ2-3
TGTGCCAGCACGGGAGAGGGGAGGGCAGATACGCAGTATTTT
CASTGEGRADTQYF
>TRBV4-3|-|-|TRBJ1-3
TGCGCCAGCAGCCAAGAAGAGGACGGGATGGGTGGAAACACCATATATTTT
CASSQEEDGMGGNTIYF
>TRBV5-6|-|TRBD2|TRBJ2-1
TGTGCCAGCAGCAGGACTAGCGGGGGCAATGAGCAGTTCTTC
CASSRTSGGNEQFF
>TRBV27|-|TRBD2|TRBJ2-7
TGTGCCAGCAGTTTCGGGAGGGCAGGGGAAGACAACTACGAGCAGTACTTC
CASSFGRAGEDNYEQYF
>TRBV4-1|-|-|TRBJ1-4
TGCGCCAGCAGCGAACAGCCTTTTCCTAATGAAAAACTGTTTTTT
CASSEQPFPNEKLFF
>TRBV9|-|TRBD1|TRBJ2-3
TGTGCCAGCAGCGTACAGGGGGCAAAAAGAACAGATACGCAGTATTTT
CASSVQGAKRTDTQYF
>TRBV18|-|-|TRBJ1-1
TGTGCCAGCTCACCACCGGAGGGGAACACTGAAGCTTTCTTT
CASSPPEGNTEAFF
>TRBV9|-|TRBD1|TRBJ1-6
TGTGCCAGCAGCGTGACAGGGGAGAATTCACCCCTCCACTTT
CASSVTGENSPLHF
>TRBV30|few|-|TRBJ1-1
TGTGCCTGGAGTACGGGTTACACTGAAGCTTTCTTT
CAWSTGYTEAFF
>TRBV4-3|once|-|TRBJ2-7
TGCGCCAGCAGCCGTTTAAGGGGCTACGAGCAGTACTTC
CASSRLRGYEQYF
>TRBV19|-|-|TRBJ2-5
TGTGCCAGTAGTATACGGGTCCAAGAGACCCAGTACTTC
CASSIRVQETQYF
>TRBV7-9|-|TRBD2|TRBJ2-5
TGTGCCAGCAGCTTAGAGATGGGGGGGCAAGAGACCCAGTACTTC
CASSLEMGGQETQYF
>TRBV6-1|few|TRBD1|TRBJ1-5
TGTGCCAGCAGTCTGACAGGGATCGGTCAGCCCCAGCATTTT
CASSLTGIGQPQHF
>TRBV5-1|-|TRBD1|TRBJ2-7
TGCGCCAGCAGCCTAGGACAGGGGTGGGAGCAGTACTTC
CASSLGQGWEQYF
>TRBV5-6|-|TRBD2|TRBJ2-2
TGTGCCAGCAGGGGACTAGCGGGGGGGCGTTACGGGGAGCTGTTTTTT
CASRGLAGGRYGELFF
>TRBV13|-|-|TRBJ1-1
TGTGCCAGCAGCCCCTCCCCGACGGGGGGCACTGAAGCTTTCTTT
CASSPSPTGGTEAFF
>TRBV30|-|TRBD1|TRBJ1-6
TGTGCCTGCCCTTCCCGGACAGGGGGTCTTAATTCACCCCTCCACTTT
CACPSRTGGLNSPLHF
>TRBV2|-|TRBD2|TRBJ2-5
TGTGCCATGGGACTAGCGGGGGTCCAAGAGACCCAGTACTTC
CAMGLAGVQETQYF
>TRBV18|-|TRBD1|TRBJ2-2
TGTGCCAGCTCACCACTCAGCTCGGGACAGGGGAACACCGGGGAGCTGTTTTTT
CASSPLSSGQGNTGELFF
>TRBV9|-|-|TRBJ2-7
TGTGCCAGCAGCCTGACAGCAAACTCCTACGAGCAGTACTTC
CASSLTANSYEQYF